These T cell receptor beta chains were read from a single sample in a study of graft-versus-host responses after intestinal transplantation. Only in-frame clones appear in the TCRdb table, and some are missing; sequencing was by immunoSEQ multiplex PCR. Of about 90,000 clones listed, about 95% are singletons. The antigens these receptors bind are not known. The source material was unstimulated CD4+ T cells sorted from spleen or lymph node cells, sampled before transplant. These TCRs come from a human donor who was the organ donor for an intestinal transplant. Each CDR3 is given with its conserved first and last residue.

V gene	J gene	CDR3 protein
TRBV4-1	TRBJ1-2	CASSQDPKEGRLNYGYTF
TRBV5-1	TRBJ1-2	CASSPRDGANYGYTF
TRBV11-2	TRBJ1-6	CASSLELRDRGRSPLHF
TRBV9	TRBJ1-6	CASSVEGFPLHF
TRBV9	TRBJ2-2	CASSARPSSGSMFGELFF
TRBV13	TRBJ1-5	CASSLGQGGNQPQHF
TRBV2	TRBJ1-4	CASSEGVGFGEKLFF
TRBV9	TRBJ1-2	CASSISSGRYGYTF
TRBV6-5	TRBJ1-1	CASRPDRTNTEAFF
TRBV7-7	TRBJ2-5	CASSWRLKETQYF
TRBV7-8	TRBJ2-7	CASSPIRDRSYEQYF
TRBV6-4	TRBJ1-5	CASSDSRFVLQARRDQPQHF
TRBV10-3	TRBJ2-7	CAISVREDSYEQYF
TRBV2	TRBJ2-5	CASSVRYSGQPQETQYF
TRBV14	TRBJ1-2	CASSQDWDRDARGYGYTF
TRBV27	TRBJ2-3	CASSTGLAGGRSTQYF
TRBV5-8	TRBJ1-2	CASSLGDRVYGYTF
TRBV6-6	TRBJ2-7	CASSPLGQGAHEQYF
TRBV7-9	TRBJ2-3	CASRREGTDTQYF
TRBV6-5	TRBJ1-5	CASSVGGAGQPQHF
TRBV4-1	TRBJ2-7	CASSQDGGGNYEQYF
TRBV7-3	TRBJ1-6	CASSLLGGYNSPLHF
TRBV9	TRBJ2-7	CASSLGDSAHYEQYF
TRBV18	TRBJ1-2	CASSRSAGGTGLGYGYTF
TRBV18	TRBJ1-1	CASSPTGRETEAFF
TRBV10-3	TRBJ2-7	CASHAGYEQYF
TRBV14	TRBJ1-1	CASSQDTPTGSEAFF
TRBV6-6	TRBJ1-4	CASSSTGGYEKLFF
TRBV20-1	TRBJ2-2	CSARITGELFF
TRBV4-1	TRBJ2-1	CASSRATGTQSYNEQFF
TRBV7-2	TRBJ2-7	CASSLVSLAGGREQYF
TRBV29-1	TRBJ1-3	CSVDFGNTIYF
TRBV19	TRBJ2-1	CASSTSGQKGHEQFF
TRBV5-5	TRBJ2-3	CASSLLVLGTDTQYF
TRBV5-1	TRBJ1-1	CASSLVGGLNTEAFF
TRBV9	TRBJ2-7	CASSVGTASSYEQYF
TRBV28	TRBJ1-4	CASSLPPGQGAEKLFF
TRBV6-1	TRBJ2-7	CASGFNRNEQYF
TRBV6-5	TRBJ2-5	CASRLAGGQETQYF
TRBV2	TRBJ2-1	CASSALAGGARSYNEQFF
TRBV4-1	TRBJ1-4	CASSQVSGRERKLFF
TRBV28	TRBJ1-2	CASSFSTGTGMNYGYTF
TRBV7-9	TRBJ2-5	CASSLFSGRDETQYF
TRBV30	TRBJ1-3	CAWGEGFGNTIYF
TRBV25-1	TRBJ2-7	CASSRGVSYEQYF
TRBV5-4	TRBJ2-1	CASSSRAGGYYNEQFF
TRBV10-1	TRBJ1-1	CASSESGTPEAFF
TRBV9	TRBJ2-5	CASTQARLAGVETQYF
TRBV2	TRBJ2-7	CTSTGGRRGLSSYEQYF
TRBV27	TRBJ1-5	CASSLAPRQGAGQPQHF
TRBV2	TRBJ2-1	CASSTSGNNEQFF
TRBV2	TRBJ2-3	CASSEDRGADTQYF
TRBV2	TRBJ1-1	CASRPDRGGTEAFF
TRBV6-5	TRBJ1-5	CASSYSRDHQPQHF
TRBV19	TRBJ1-2	CASSRPTGGNYGYTF